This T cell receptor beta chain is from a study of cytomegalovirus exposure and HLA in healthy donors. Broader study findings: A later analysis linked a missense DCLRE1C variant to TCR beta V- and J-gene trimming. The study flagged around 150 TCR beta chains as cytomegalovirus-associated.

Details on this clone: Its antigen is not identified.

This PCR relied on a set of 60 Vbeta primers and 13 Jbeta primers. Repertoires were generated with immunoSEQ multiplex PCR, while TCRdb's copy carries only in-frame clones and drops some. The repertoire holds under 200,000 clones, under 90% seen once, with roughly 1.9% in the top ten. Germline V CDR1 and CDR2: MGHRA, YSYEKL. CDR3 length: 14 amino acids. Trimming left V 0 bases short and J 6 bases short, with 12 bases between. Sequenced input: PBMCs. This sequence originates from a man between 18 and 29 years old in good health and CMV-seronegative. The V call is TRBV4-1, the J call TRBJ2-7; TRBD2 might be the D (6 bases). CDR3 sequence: CASSQDWGRSEQYF. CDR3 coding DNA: TGCGCCAGCAGCCAAGATTGGGGGAGGTCCGAGCAGTACTTC.